These 15 T cell receptor beta chains were sequenced from one sample in a study of T cell repertoires in ileal Crohn's disease. Clones were sequenced by immunoSEQ multiplex PCR, and TCRdb holds only the in-frame ones, with some missing. The data contain 30,000 to 35,000 clones, roughly 78% of them singletons. Material: ileal tissue. The receptors derive from an adult with Crohn's disease.

The gene calls are TRBV30 and TRBJ2-7, with 8 positions matching TRBD2. Trimming took 5 bases from V and 4 from J; bases not matched to a gene: 7. CDR1 and CDR2 (germline): GTSNPN, SVGIG (reference sequence). The CDR3 totals 13 residues. Written as DNA, the CDR3 is TGTGCCTGGTCAGGTAGCGGGACTTACGAGCAGTACTTC. Its translation is CAWSGSGTYEQYF.

J is TRBJ1-5 and V is TRBV19; 7 nucleotides align to TRBD1. Germline CDR1 reads LNHDA; CDR2 reads SQIVND (reference sequence). With V trimmed by 10 bases and J by 2 bases, 14 bases remained unmatched. The CDR3 has 16 amino acids. This CDR3 is CATTGELYRGNQPQHF. The CDR3 DNA follows: TGTGCCACTACAGGGGAGTTATATCGGGGCAATCAGCCCCAGCATTTT.

This clone was observed a handful of times. The rearrangement uses TRBV4-2 and TRBJ2-2; 9 bases line up with TRBD2. The CDR3 runs to 16 residues. Germline assignment: CDR1 LGHNA and CDR2 YNFKEQ. The ends lost 7 bases at V and 4 bases at J; junction bases unmatched: 10. The CDR3, as DNA: TGTGCCAGCATGGGGAGCGGGAGGAGGCGCACCGGGGAGCTGTTTTTT. It translates to CASMGSGRRRTGELFF.

V is TRBV6-1 and J is TRBJ2-7; D may be TRBD2 (5 bases). This CDR3 contains 12 residues. Trimming pared 9 bases from V and 5 bases from J, leaving 14 bases between. Germline V lookup: CDR1 MNHNS, CDR2 SASEGT. The CDR3 loop is CASGLARNEQYF. CDR3 DNA sequence: TGTGCCAGTGGACTGGCGAGGAACGAGCAGTACTTC.

This clone was observed a single time. The V gene is TRBV14, the J gene TRBJ2-1; tentatively, D is TRBD2 (6 bases). Germline CDR1 reads SGHDN; CDR2 reads FVKESK. The CDR3 sequence is 16 residues long. V lost 3 bases to trimming and J lost 0 bases, with 12 bases between them. CDR3 protein: CASSHHGGSSYNEQFF. CDR3 in DNA: TGTGCCAGCAGCCATCATGGAGGGAGCTCCTACAATGAGCAGTTCTTC.

Only one count was recorded for this clone. J is TRBJ2-5 and V is TRBV30; 12 nucleotides line up with TRBD2. TRBJ2-7 explains the end of the DNA better; the J call may be wrong. There are 14 residues in the CDR3. Per the germline V gene, CDR1 is GTSNPN and CDR2 is SVGIG (reference sequence). CDR3 in DNA: TGTGCCTGGAGCCTACTAGCGGGAGGAGACGAGCAGTACTTC. It encodes CAWSLLAGGDEQYF.

The chain has TRBV10-1 and TRBJ2-1; 10 nucleotides agree with TRBD2. This CDR3 comprises 14 residues. Per germline, CDR1 WNHNN and CDR2 SYGVQD (reference sequence). With 6 bases clipped from V and 8 bases from J, the junction kept 7 bases outside the gene matches. CDR3 region: CASRSGGASDEQFF. The CDR3 nucleotides are TGCGCCAGCAGGAGCGGGGGGGCTTCCGATGAGCAGTTCTTC.

The chain has TRBV7-2 and TRBJ2-1; 9 positions match TRBD1. V gave up 4 bases and J gave up 0 bases; unmatched junction bases: 10. Germline V gives CDR1 SGHTA, CDR2 FQGNSA. The CDR3 consists of 18 residues. The CDR3 region is CASSSRASQGASYNEQFF. Here the CDR3 DNA reads TGTGCCAGCAGCTCACGGGCCTCACAGGGGGCCTCCTACAATGAGCAGTTCTTC. Together with reference TRBV7-2 and TRBJ2-1, the CDR3 gives the full variable domain: GAGVSQSPSNKVTEKGKDVELRCDPISGHTALYWYRQSLGQGLEFLIYFQGNSAPDKSGLPSDRFSAERTGGSVSTLTIQRTQQEDSAVYLCASSSRASQGASYNEQFFGPGTRLTVL.

V usage is TRBV5-1 and J usage is TRBJ2-2, with D possibly being TRBD2 (6 bases). Germline loops: CDR1 SGHRS, CDR2 YFSETQ. Trimming took 4 bases from V and 2 from J, leaving 12 bases between them. CDR3 length: 15 amino acids. The DNA of the CDR3 is TGCGCCAGCAGCCGGGACTTCGGAAACACCGGGGAGCTGTTTTTT. Translation gives CASSRDFGNTGELFF.

The chain is built from TRBV29-1 and TRBJ1-5; unclear D gene. The V gene's germline CDR1 is SQVTM and CDR2 ANQGSEA. The CDR3 covers 15 residues. Deletions cut 4 bases from V and 2 bases from J, with 15 bases between. This CDR3 is CSVVETGWGNQPQHF. Written as DNA, the CDR3 is TGCAGCGTTGTCGAGACCGGGTGGGGCAATCAGCCCCAGCATTTT.

The gene calls are TRBV5-1 and TRBJ2-1; the D is unclear. The CDR3 consists of 14 residues. Between the trimmed V and J ends, which lost 5 bases and 2 bases, there was a span of 11 bases. Germline loops: CDR1 SGHRS, CDR2 YFSETQ. As DNA, the CDR3 is TGCGCCAGCAGTTATTTGTCTCCCTACAATGAGCAGTTCTTC. Translation gives CASSYLSPYNEQFF.

The chain uses TRBV6-6 and TRBJ1-1; no definite D call. V was clipped by 3 bases and J by 4 bases, with 18 bases between them. Germline CDR1 is MNHNY and CDR2 is SVGAGI (reference sequence). The CDR3 runs 16 residues. In nucleotides, the CDR3 is TGTGCCAGCAGTTATCCGGCATTACGGGAGGGCACTGAAGCTTTCTTT. Translating it yields CASSYPALREGTEAFF.

V usage is TRBV6-5 and J usage is TRBJ2-7, with 7 bases fitting TRBD1. Germline values: CDR1 MNHEY, CDR2 SVGAGI. V shed 7 bases and J 3 bases; nucleotides not matched to a gene: 12. There are 15 residues in the CDR3. The CDR3 DNA is TGTGCCAGCACGAGTCACATCGGGGACAGCTACGAGCAGTACTTC. Its protein is CASTSHIGDSYEQYF.

The V gene is TRBV4-3, the J gene TRBJ2-1, with D perhaps matching TRBD1 (6 bases). The CDR3 consists of 14 residues. Germline V CDR1 and CDR2: LGHNA, YSLEER. The V and J ends lost 3 bases and 5 bases respectively, with 11 bases between them. The CDR3 reads CASSQNHRDNEQFF. The CDR3 DNA is TGCGCCAGCAGCCAGAACCACAGGGACAATGAGCAGTTCTTC.

This chain uses TRBV30 with TRBJ2-5; weak D call: TRBD1 (6 bases). CDR3 size: 12 residues. V lost 8 bases to trimming and J lost 5 bases, with 15 bases between them. Germline CDR1 and CDR2: GTSNPN and SVGIG (reference sequence). CDR3 bases: TGTGCCGGGACCCCCCAGGGGGAGACCCAGTACTTC. It specifies CAGTPQGETQYF.